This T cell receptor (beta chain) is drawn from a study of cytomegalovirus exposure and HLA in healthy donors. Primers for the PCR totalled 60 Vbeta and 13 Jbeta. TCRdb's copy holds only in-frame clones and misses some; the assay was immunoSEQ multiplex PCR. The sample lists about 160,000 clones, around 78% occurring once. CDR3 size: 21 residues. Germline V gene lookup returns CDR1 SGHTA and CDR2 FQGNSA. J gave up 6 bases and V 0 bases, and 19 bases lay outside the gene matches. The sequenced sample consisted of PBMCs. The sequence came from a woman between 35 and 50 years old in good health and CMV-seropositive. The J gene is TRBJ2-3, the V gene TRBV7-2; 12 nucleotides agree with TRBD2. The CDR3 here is CASSLAPGLAGRSVVTDTQYF. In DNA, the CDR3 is TGTGCCAGCAGCTTAGCCCCCGGACTAGCGGGGAGGTCTGTCGTCACGGATACGCAGTATTTT.